The rows below give T cell receptor beta chains drawn from one sample of a study of blood T cell repertoires in COVID-19. Produced via immunoSEQ multiplex PCR; TCRdb's table is partial and in-frame only. The sample consists of around 180,000 clones, roughly four fifths of them appearing once. Sequences were obtained from PBMCs or T cells enriched from blood (not recorded which). The receptors were gathered from a man aged 50-60 years who had recovered from COVID-19. CDR3s include the opening cysteine and the closing phenylalanine or tryptophan. D genes are given only for firm matches. Size is omitted from some rows. Given values are once, few, many or a class for expanded clones.

>.|TRBJ1-1|TRBD1|TRBV5-6|15
CASSRDRGLYTEAFF
TGTGCCAGCAGTCGCGACAGGGGGCTGTACACTGAAGCTTTCTTT
>.|TRBJ1-2|.|TRBV6-1|14
CASSDPGRSYGYTF
TGTGCCAGCAGTGACCCAGGCAGAAGCTATGGCTACACCTTC
>few|TRBJ1-6|.|TRBV5-1|13
CASRGGEGSPLHF
TGCGCCAGCAGAGGAGGGGAGGGTTCACCCCTCCACTTT
>.|TRBJ2-7|TRBD1|TRBV15|13
CATSRPGGYEQYF
TGTGCCACCAGCAGACCAGGGGGCTACGAGCAGTACTTC
>.|TRBJ1-1|.|TRBV6-2/TRBV6-3|15
CASSPGGGPNTEAFF
TGTGCCAGCAGTCCCGGCGGGGGGCCGAACACTGAAGCTTTCTTT
>.|TRBJ1-2|TRBD1|TRBV28|17
CASSLAGTGGILTGYTF
TGTGCCAGCAGTTTAGCCGGAACAGGGGGTATCTTGACTGGCTACACCTTC
>.|TRBJ1-2|.|TRBV28|15
CATAVWGGQVDGYTF
TGTGCCACTGCCGTCTGGGGGGGGCAGGTGGACGGCTACACCTTC
>.|TRBJ1-2|.|TRBV7-9|12
CASSPEVYGYTF
TGTGCCAGCAGCCCAGAGGTCTATGGCTACACCTTC
>.|TRBJ1-2|.|TRBV5-6|14
CASSLRSPEFGYTF
TGTGCCAGCAGCTTGCGTTCCCCAGAATTTGGCTACACCTTC
>.|TRBJ1-2|TRBD1|TRBV6-5|13
CASSPTGGQGYTF
TGTGCCAGCAGTCCGACAGGGGGTCAGGGCTACACCTTC
>.|TRBJ2-1|.|TRBV9|14
CASSSPAGYNEQFF
TGTGCCAGCAGCTCCCCCGCAGGATACAATGAGCAGTTCTTC
>.|TRBJ2-1|TRBD2|TRBV19|17
CASSIDRASGAENEQFF
TGTGCCAGTAGTATAGATCGCGCTAGCGGGGCAGAGAATGAGCAGTTCTTC
>.|TRBJ2-2|.|TRBV5-6|16
CASSLRSGVNTGELFF
TGTGCCAGCAGCTTGAGGTCGGGGGTTAACACCGGGGAGCTGTTTTTT
>.|TRBJ1-6|.|TRBV6-1|16
CASSERERHRDSPLHF
TGTGCCAGCAGTGAAAGGGAGAGACACCGGGATTCACCCCTCCACTTT
>.|TRBJ2-1|TRBD2|TRBV7-2|15
CASSPSGGWRSEQFF
TGTGCCAGCAGCCCAAGCGGGGGGTGGCGGTCTGAGCAGTTCTTC
>.|TRBJ2-7|TRBD2|TRBV3-1/TRBV3-2|16
CASSQTGLAVSYEQYF
TGTGCCAGCAGCCAGACGGGACTAGCGGTCTCCTACGAGCAGTACTTC
>few|TRBJ1-2|TRBD1|TRBV2|14
CASRFTGGIYGYTF
TGTGCCAGCAGGTTTACAGGGGGGATTTATGGCTACACCTTC
>.|TRBJ2-1|TRBD1|TRBV5-3|16
CARRRTGGNSYNEQFF
TGTGCCAGAAGACGTACAGGGGGAAATTCCTACAATGAGCAGTTCTTC
>.|TRBJ2-5|.|TRBV19|13
CASSILFLETQYF
TGTGCCAGTAGTATTTTATTTCTTGAGACCCAGTACTTC
>.|TRBJ1-2|.|TRBV5-4|13
CASSGGGGYGYTF
TGTGCCAGCAGCGGTGGGGGGGGCTATGGCTACACCTTC
>.|TRBJ2-3|.|TRBV7-3|15
CASSSGGEGTDTQYF
TGTGCCAGCAGCTCGGGGGGCGAGGGGACAGATACGCAGTATTTT
>.|TRBJ1-2|TRBD1|TRBV5-1|15
CASSLATGGWYGYTF
TGCGCCAGCAGCTTGGCGACAGGGGGCTGGTATGGCTACACCTTC
>.|TRBJ2-7|TRBD1|TRBV2|14
CASRGPGGMNEQYF
TGTGCCAGCAGAGGACCAGGGGGAATGAACGAGCAGTACTTC
>.|TRBJ1-2|.|TRBV5-1|14
CASSDQGGAYGYTF
TGCGCCAGCAGCGACCAAGGGGGTGCCTATGGCTACACCTTC
>.|TRBJ1-2|.|TRBV5-1|16
CASSLLRTGIDNGYTF
TGCGCCAGCAGCCTGCTTCGGACGGGGATCGACAATGGCTACACCTTC
>.|TRBJ2-7|TRBD1|TRBV9|15
CASSVSGQGANEQYF
TGTGCCAGCAGCGTATCGGGACAGGGTGCCAACGAGCAGTACTTC
>.|TRBJ1-1|TRBD1|TRBV19|15
CASSSRDRPASEAFF
TGTGCCAGTAGTAGCCGGGACAGGCCGGCGTCCGAAGCTTTCTTT
>.|TRBJ1-2|TRBD1|TRBV7-9|16
CASRLVGTGGSYGYTF
TGTGCCAGCAGATTAGTCGGGACAGGGGGCTCCTATGGCTACACCTTC
>.|TRBJ2-7|TRBD1|TRBV5-1|14
CASRAQQGAGEQYF
TGCGCCAGCCGGGCCCAACAGGGGGCGGGGGAGCAGTACTTC
>.|TRBJ2-1|TRBD2|TRBV3-1/TRBV3-2|14
CASSHSGGNNEQFF
TGTGCCAGCAGCCATAGCGGGGGGAACAATGAGCAGTTCTTC
>.|TRBJ1-1|.|TRBV19|13
CASSTRGNTEAFF
TGTGCCAGTAGTACCCGGGGGAACACTGAAGCTTTCTTT
>many|TRBJ1-2|.|TRBV7-9|12
CASSPMSGGYTF
TGTGCCAGCAGTCCTATGTCGGGTGGCTACACCTTC
>.|TRBJ2-5|.|TRBV5-1|15
CASSLLRTITETQYF
TGCGCCAGCAGCTTGTTACGGACAATTACGGAGACCCAGTACTTC
>.|TRBJ2-3|TRBD1|TRBV7-3|16
CASSPNRGKSTDTQYF
TGTGCCAGCAGCCCAAACAGGGGGAAATCCACAGATACGCAGTATTTT
>few|TRBJ1-6|.|TRBV28|14
CASSSNGINSPLHF
TGTGCCAGCAGTTCCAACGGGATTAATTCACCCCTCCACTTT
>few|TRBJ1-2|.|TRBV19|13
CASSIGGPRGYTF
TGTGCCAGTAGTATAGGCGGGCCTCGAGGCTACACCTTC
>.|TRBJ2-5|.|TRBV30|15
CASQMGRQYQETQYF
TGTGCCTCCCAAATGGGGAGGCAGTACCAAGAGACCCAGTACTTC
>.|TRBJ2-5|.|TRBV19|15
CASSIQGWGQETQYF
TGTGCCAGTAGTATCCAGGGCTGGGGTCAAGAGACCCAGTACTTC
>.|TRBJ1-3|TRBD1|TRBV19|14
CASREDRGGNTIYF
TGTGCCAGTAGAGAGGACAGGGGTGGAAACACCATATATTTT
>.|TRBJ1-6|.|TRBV6-5|16
CASSSGYGSYNSPLHF
TGTGCCAGCAGTTCCGGCTACGGGTCCTATAATTCACCCCTCCACTTT
>.|TRBJ1-2|TRBD1|TRBV19|16
CASSIQVTGGAKGYTF
TGTGCCAGTAGTATCCAAGTCACAGGGGGCGCGAAAGGCTACACCTTC